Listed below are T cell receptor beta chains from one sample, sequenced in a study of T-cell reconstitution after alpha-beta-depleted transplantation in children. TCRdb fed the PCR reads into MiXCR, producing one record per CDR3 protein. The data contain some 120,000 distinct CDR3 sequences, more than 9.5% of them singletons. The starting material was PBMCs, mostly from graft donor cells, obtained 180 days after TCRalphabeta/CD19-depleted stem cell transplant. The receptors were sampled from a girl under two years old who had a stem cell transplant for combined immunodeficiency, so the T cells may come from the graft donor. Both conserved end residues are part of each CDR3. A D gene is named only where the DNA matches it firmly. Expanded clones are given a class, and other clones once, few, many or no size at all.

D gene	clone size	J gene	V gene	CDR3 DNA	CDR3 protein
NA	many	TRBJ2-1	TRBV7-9	TGTGCCAGCAGCTTATTCCATGAGCAGTTCTTC	CASSLFHEQFF
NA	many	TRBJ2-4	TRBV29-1	TGCAGCGTTGTTGGAGGGGTCGAGGCCAAAAACATTCAGTACTTC	CSVVGGVEAKNIQYF
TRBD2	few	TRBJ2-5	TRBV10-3	TGTGCCATCAGTGAAAGGTGGACCGGGAGGGAGACCCAGTACTTC	CAISERWTGRETQYF
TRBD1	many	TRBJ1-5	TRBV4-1	TGCGCCAGCAGCCAAGGGACAGGGTTCTATAGCAATCAGCCCCAGCATTTT	CASSQGTGFYSNQPQHF
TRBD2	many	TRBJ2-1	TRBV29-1	TGCAGCGTTGTGGGACTAGCCTACAATGAGCAGTTCTTC	CSVVGLAYNEQFF
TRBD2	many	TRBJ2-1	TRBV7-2	TGTGCCAGCAGCCCCCCGGGACTAGCGGGAGTGAATGAGCAGTTCTTC	CASSPPGLAGVNEQFF
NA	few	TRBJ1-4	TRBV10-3	TGTGCCATCAGTGGGGGGCGTGAAAAACTGTTTTTT	CAISGGREKLFF
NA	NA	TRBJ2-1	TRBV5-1	TGCGCCAGCAGAAATACAGGGACCACCTACAATGAGCAGTTCTTC	CASRNTGTTYNEQFF
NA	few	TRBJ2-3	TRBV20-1	TGCAGTGCTAGAGACCCAGGGAGGTTAACGACAGATACGCAGTATTTT	CSARDPGRLTTDTQYF
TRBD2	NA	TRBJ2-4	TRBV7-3	TGTGCCAGCAGGGAGCGGGGGGCCCAGGGAAACATTCAGTACTTC	CASRERGAQGNIQYF
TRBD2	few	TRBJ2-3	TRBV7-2	TGTGCCAGCAGGGCAGGACTAGCCTCTAGCACAGATACGCAGTATTTT	CASRAGLASSTDTQYF
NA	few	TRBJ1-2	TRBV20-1	TGCAGTGCTAGTGGGGCGGGATACTATGGCTACACCTTC	CSASGAGYYGYTF
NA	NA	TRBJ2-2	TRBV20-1	TGCAGTGTTTCAAGGCCCCTAACCGGGGAGCTGTTTTTT	CSVSRPLTGELFF
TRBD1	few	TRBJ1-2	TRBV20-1	TGCAGTGCAGCAAAGGAGACAGGGAGCTATGGCTACACCTTC	CSAAKETGSYGYTF
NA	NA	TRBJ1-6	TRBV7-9	TGTGCCAGCAGCTTTGGGCTGAGTTATTCACCCCTCCACTTT	CASSFGLSYSPLHF
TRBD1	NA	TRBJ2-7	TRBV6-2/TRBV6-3	TGTGCCAGCAGTAGAGACAGGGGAACTGGCGAGCAGTACTTC	CASSRDRGTGEQYF
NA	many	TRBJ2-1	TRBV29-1	TGCAGCGTCTCACCACGGGGCAATGAGCAGTTCTTC	CSVSPRGNEQFF
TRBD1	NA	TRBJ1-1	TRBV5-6	TGTGCCAGCAGCCCCGGGACAGGGGGAGAGGGCACTGAAGCTTTCTTT	CASSPGTGGEGTEAFF
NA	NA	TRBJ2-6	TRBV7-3	TGTGCCAGCAGCTTTCGGAGCTCTGGGGCCAACGTCCTGACTTTC	CASSFRSSGANVLTF
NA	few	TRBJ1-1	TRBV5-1	TGCGCCAGCAGCTTGGGTGGGGAAGGCACTGAAGCTTTCTTT	CASSLGGEGTEAFF
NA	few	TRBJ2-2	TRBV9	TGTGCCAGCACGAAAATTCCGAACACCGGGGAGCTGTTTTTT	CASTKIPNTGELFF
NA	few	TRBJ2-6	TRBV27	TGTGCCAGCGGCAGGGGAATCCTTTCTGGGGCCAACGTCCTGACTTTC	CASGRGILSGANVLTF
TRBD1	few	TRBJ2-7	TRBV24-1	TGTGCCACCAGTGAAGCGACAGGGGCCCACGAGCAGTACTTC	CATSEATGAHEQYF
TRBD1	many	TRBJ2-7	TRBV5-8	TGTGCCAGCAGTTTGGACAGGGGTAAAATCTACGAGCAGTACTTC	CASSLDRGKIYEQYF
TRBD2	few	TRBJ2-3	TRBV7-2	TGTGCCAGCAGCAGACAAGCGGGAGGGCTCACAGATACGCAGTATTTT	CASSRQAGGLTDTQYF
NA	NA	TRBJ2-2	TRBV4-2	TGTGCCAGCAGCCAAGCAGGGGAATACACCGGGGAGCTGTTTTTT	CASSQAGEYTGELFF
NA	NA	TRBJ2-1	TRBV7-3	TGTGCCAGCAGCCCACGCAAGAGCTCCTACAATGAGCAGTTCTTC	CASSPRKSSYNEQFF